The rows below give T cell receptor beta chains drawn from one sample of a study of Graves' ophthalmopathy and Graves' hyperthyroidism. TCRdb passed the multiplex PCR reads through MiXCR, listing each CDR3 protein once. The sample consists of over 650,000 distinct CDR3 sequences, about 41% of them appearing once. The sample taken for sequencing was peripheral blood. These receptors were obtained from an adult man with Graves' ophthalmopathy. CDR3s include the opening cysteine and the closing phenylalanine or tryptophan. The order of the fields is V gene, clone size, D gene, J gene, CDR3 protein, CDR3 DNA. A D gene is named only where the DNA matches it firmly. Part of the rows lack a size; the others show once, few, many or a class for expanded clones.

TRBV5-1,many,TRBD2,TRBJ2-2,CASSLPSGTSATGELFF,TGCGCCAGCAGCTTGCCCTCCGGGACTAGCGCCACCGGGGAGCTGTTTTTT
TRBV5-1,few,.,TRBJ2-7,CASSLEQGRYEQYF,TGCGCCAGCAGCTTGGAACAGGGTCGTTACGAGCAGTACTTC
TRBV2,many,.,TRBJ1-2,CASSERRSDYGYTF,TGTGCCAGCAGTGAACGGAGGTCTGACTATGGCTACACCTTC
TRBV29-1,.,.,TRBJ2-1,CSVEGLVVEQFF,TGCAGCGTTGAAGGACTAGTAGTTGAGCAGTTCTTC
TRBV12-3/TRBV12-4,many,.,TRBJ1-1,CASSFGRNTEAFF,TGTGCCAGCAGCTTCGGACGGAACACTGAAGCTTTCTTT
TRBV5-1,.,.,TRBJ2-7,CASSAQGSPYEQYF,TGCGCCAGCAGCGCACAGGGATCCCCCTACGAGCAGTACTTC
TRBV15,many,.,TRBJ2-2,CATSLGGGRFSTGELFF,TGTGCCACCAGCCTTGGAGGAGGGAGGTTTTCCACCGGGGAGCTGTTTTTT
TRBV5-6,few,.,TRBJ2-3,CASSYPAGRTDTQYF,TGTGCCAGCAGCTACCCAGCGGGTCGCACAGATACGCAGTATTTT
TRBV5-1,.,TRBD1,TRBJ1-4,CASSLGTGVKSEKLFF,TGCGCCAGCAGCTTGGGGACAGGGGTGAAAAGTGAAAAACTGTTTTTT
TRBV7-3,.,TRBD1,TRBJ1-1,CASSPRQGGLVDTEAFF,TGTGCCAGCAGCCCTAGACAGGGGGGGTTGGTGGACACTGAAGCTTTCTTT